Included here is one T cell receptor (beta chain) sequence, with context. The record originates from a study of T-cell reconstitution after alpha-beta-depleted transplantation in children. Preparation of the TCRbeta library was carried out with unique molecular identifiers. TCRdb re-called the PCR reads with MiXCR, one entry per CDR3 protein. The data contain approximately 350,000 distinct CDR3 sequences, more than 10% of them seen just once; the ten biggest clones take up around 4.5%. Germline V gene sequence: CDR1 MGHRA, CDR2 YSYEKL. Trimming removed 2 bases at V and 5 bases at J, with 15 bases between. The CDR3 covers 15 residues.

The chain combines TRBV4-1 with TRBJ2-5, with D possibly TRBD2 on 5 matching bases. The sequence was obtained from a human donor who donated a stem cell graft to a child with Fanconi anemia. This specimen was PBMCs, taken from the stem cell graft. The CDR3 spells CASSQKGSRGETQYF. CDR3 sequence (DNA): TGCGCCAGCAGCCAAAAAGGGTCGCGAGGGGAGACCCAGTACTTC.